Listed below are T cell receptor beta chains from one sample, sequenced in a study of T cells in Graves' hyperthyroidism and ophthalmopathy. MiXCR was run by TCRdb on the multiplex PCR reads, yielding one entry per CDR3 protein. This table holds a few hundred thousand distinct CDR3 sequences, 14% to 15% found once. The specimen was blood. All receptors come from a woman in her twenties or thirties with Graves' hyperthyroidism. The CDR3 runs from the conserved cysteine through the conserved F or W. Fields, in order: V gene, clone size, D gene, J gene, CDR3 protein, CDR3 DNA. The D gene is left open where the match is weak. Not all rows give a size; the values are once, few, many and, for expanded clones, a class.

>TRBV4-1|few|-|TRBJ1-5
CASSQFLLNQPQHF
TGCGCCAGCAGCCAATTTCTTCTGAATCAGCCCCAGCATTTT
>TRBV24-1|many|TRBD1|TRBJ2-1
CATSDLEGARNEQFF
TGTGCCACCAGTGATTTGGAGGGGGCGCGGAATGAGCAGTTCTTC
>TRBV4-1|-|-|TRBJ1-4
CASSQVVRAINEKLFF
TGCGCCAGCAGCCAAGTAGTCCGGGCGATTAATGAAAAACTGTTTTTT
>TRBV15|few|TRBD1|TRBJ1-1
CATSRGPRQGAGEAFF
TGTGCCACCAGCAGAGGTCCCCGACAGGGGGCGGGTGAAGCTTTCTTT
>TRBV3-1|many|TRBD1|TRBJ2-7
CASSLGGTAYEQYF
TGTGCCAGCAGTCTCGGTGGGACAGCCTACGAGCAGTACTTC
>TRBV2|many|TRBD1|TRBJ1-4
CASRATGWGEKLFF
TGTGCCAGCCGAGCGACAGGGTGGGGTGAAAAACTGTTTTTT
>TRBV5-1|many|TRBD2|TRBJ2-7
CASSLGVLAGPHYEQYF
TGCGCCAGCAGCTTGGGGGTACTAGCGGGTCCTCACTACGAGCAGTACTTC
>TRBV5-1|many|-|TRBJ2-4
CASSLGGNKNIQYF
TGCGCCAGCAGCTTGGGAGGGAACAAAAACATTCAGTACTTC
>TRBV20-1|many|TRBD1|TRBJ2-7
CSARPQGGSYEQYF
TGCAGTGCTAGACCACAGGGGGGATCCTACGAGCAGTACTTC
>TRBV5-1|few|-|TRBJ1-4
CASSPGASNEKLFF
TGCGCCAGCAGCCCAGGGGCATCCAATGAAAAACTGTTTTTT
>TRBV3-1|many|TRBD2|TRBJ2-5
CASSQASGGSQETQYF
TGTGCCAGCAGCCAAGCTAGCGGGGGTTCGCAAGAGACCCAGTACTTC
>TRBV29-1|few|-|TRBJ2-1
CSAAEGPYNEQFF
TGCAGCGCAGCGGAGGGCCCTTACAATGAGCAGTTCTTC
>TRBV30|-|-|TRBJ2-2
CARTVQTNTGELFF
TGTGCCCGGACAGTTCAAACGAACACCGGGGAGCTGTTTTTT
>TRBV4-1|few|TRBD2|TRBJ2-3
CASSQATSGTTDTQYF
TGCGCCAGCAGCCAGGCGACTAGCGGTACCACAGATACGCAGTATTTT
>TRBV6-1|-|TRBD2|TRBJ2-1
CASAGGRADNEQFF
TGTGCCAGCGCGGGCGGGAGGGCCGATAATGAGCAGTTCTTC
>TRBV6-1|many|-|TRBJ2-7
CASSDSFGGSTYEQYF
TGTGCCAGCAGTGACTCTTTCGGTGGGAGCACCTACGAGCAGTACTTC
>TRBV27|many|TRBD1|TRBJ2-3
CASRETGEDTQYF
TGTGCCAGCAGGGAGACAGGGGAAGATACGCAGTATTTT
>TRBV7-3|many|TRBD1|TRBJ2-3
CASSRQGSTDTQYF
TGTGCCAGCAGCCGACAGGGAAGCACAGATACGCAGTATTTT
>TRBV25-1|-|-|TRBJ1-6
CASSERGSVYNSPLHF
TGTGCCAGCAGTGAACGGGGTTCGGTCTATAATTCACCCCTCCACTTT
>TRBV6-1|-|-|TRBJ1-5
CASRTPGGPQHF
TGTGCCAGCAGGACTCCGGGAGGCCCCCAGCATTTT
>TRBV20-1|-|-|TRBJ2-5
CSARDPGVPRETQYF
TGCAGTGCTAGAGATCCAGGGGTCCCCCGGGAGACCCAGTACTTC
>TRBV5-1|-|-|TRBJ2-3
CASSLATGTTDTQYF
TGCGCCAGCAGTTTGGCGACAGGCACCACAGATACGCAGTATTTT
>TRBV2|-|TRBD2|TRBJ2-3
CASSEFAGGADTQYF
TGTGCCAGCAGTGAATTTGCGGGAGGGGCAGATACGCAGTATTTT
>TRBV30|many|TRBD1|TRBJ1-4
CAWSLGTANEKLFF
TGTGCCTGGAGTTTGGGGACAGCGAATGAAAAACTGTTTTTT
>TRBV6-1|-|-|TRBJ1-4
CASSETLGQLSGKLFF
TGTGCCAGCAGTGAGACACTAGGACAGCTAAGTGGAAAACTGTTTTTT
>TRBV5-6|few|-|TRBJ1-4
CASSVSLGTATNEKLFF
TGTGCCAGCAGCGTTTCCCTGGGAACGGCAACTAATGAAAAACTGTTTTTT
>TRBV19|-|-|TRBJ2-7
CASSINAGQSSYEQYF
TGTGCCAGTAGTATTAACGCCGGACAAAGCTCCTACGAGCAGTACTTC
>TRBV19|few|-|TRBJ2-7
CASSTLDRSYEQYF
TGTGCCAGTAGTACCTTAGACAGATCCTACGAGCAGTACTTC
>TRBV6-6|many|-|TRBJ1-1
CASSYSRHMNTEAFF
TGTGCCAGCAGTTACTCCCGACACATGAACACTGAAGCTTTCTTT
>TRBV12-3/TRBV12-4|-|TRBD2|TRBJ2-3
CASSFLSGIRSDTQYF
TGTGCCAGCAGTTTCCTCAGCGGGATTAGATCAGATACGCAGTATTTT
>TRBV12-5|-|-|TRBJ2-1
CASQEGGPYNEQFF
TGTGCTAGCCAAGAAGGAGGGCCGTATAATGAGCAGTTCTTC
>TRBV7-2|many|TRBD2|TRBJ2-1
CASSITSGRYNEQFF
TGTGCCAGCAGCATTACTAGCGGGAGGTACAATGAGCAGTTCTTC
>TRBV19|few|-|TRBJ1-5
CASIKDSRSQPQHF
TGTGCCAGTATAAAGGACAGCCGTTCTCAGCCCCAGCATTTT